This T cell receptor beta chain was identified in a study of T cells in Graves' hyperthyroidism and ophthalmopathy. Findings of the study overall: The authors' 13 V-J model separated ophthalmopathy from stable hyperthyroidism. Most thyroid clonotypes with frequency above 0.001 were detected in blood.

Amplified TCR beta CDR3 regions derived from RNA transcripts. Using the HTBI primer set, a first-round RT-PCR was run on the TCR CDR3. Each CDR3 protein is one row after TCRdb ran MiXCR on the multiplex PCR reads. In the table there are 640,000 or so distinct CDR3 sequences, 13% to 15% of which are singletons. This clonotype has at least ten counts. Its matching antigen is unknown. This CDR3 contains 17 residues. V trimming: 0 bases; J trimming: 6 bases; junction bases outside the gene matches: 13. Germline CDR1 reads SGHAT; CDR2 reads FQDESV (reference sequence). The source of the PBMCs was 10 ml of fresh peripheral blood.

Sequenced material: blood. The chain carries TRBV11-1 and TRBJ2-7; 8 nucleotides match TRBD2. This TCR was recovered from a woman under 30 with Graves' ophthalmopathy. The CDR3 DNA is TGTGCCAGCAGCTTAGCGCTGAGGGCGGGAGGTCTTGGCGAGCAGTACTTC. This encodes CASSLALRAGGLGEQYF.